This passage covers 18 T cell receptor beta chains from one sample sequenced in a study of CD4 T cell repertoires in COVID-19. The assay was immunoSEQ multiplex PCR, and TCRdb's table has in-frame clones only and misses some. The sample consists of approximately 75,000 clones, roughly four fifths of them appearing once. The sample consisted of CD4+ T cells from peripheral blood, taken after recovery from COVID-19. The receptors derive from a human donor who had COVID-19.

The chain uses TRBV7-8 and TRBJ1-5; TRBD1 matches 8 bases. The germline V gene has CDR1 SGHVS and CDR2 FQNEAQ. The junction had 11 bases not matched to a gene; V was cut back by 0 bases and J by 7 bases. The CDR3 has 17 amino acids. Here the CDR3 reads CASSLAVDREGRQPQHF. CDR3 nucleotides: TGTGCCAGCAGCTTAGCGGTGGACAGGGAAGGACGACAGCCCCAGCATTTT.

CDR3 region: CASSYRGPPTNEKLFF. As DNA, the CDR3 is TGTGCCAGCAGCTATAGGGGGCCTCCAACTAATGAAAAACTGTTTTTT. The V and J genes are TRBV7-8 and TRBJ1-4, with 7 nucleotides matching TRBD1. With V trimmed by 4 bases and J by 0 bases, 5 bases remained unmatched. From germline, CDR1 is SGHVS and CDR2 FQNEAQ. The CDR3 is 16 amino acids. The whole variable domain, filled in from reference TRBV7-8 and TRBJ1-4, reads GAGVSQSPRYKVAKRGQDVALRCDPISGHVSLFWYQQALGQGPEFLTYFQNEAQLDKSGLPSDRFFAERPEGSVSTLKIQRTQQEDSAVYLCASSYRGPPTNEKLFFGSGTQLSVL.

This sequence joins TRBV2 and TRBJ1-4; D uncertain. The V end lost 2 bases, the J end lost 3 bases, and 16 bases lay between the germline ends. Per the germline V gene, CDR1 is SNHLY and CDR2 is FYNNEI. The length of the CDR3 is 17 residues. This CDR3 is CASSENEEVGANEKLFF. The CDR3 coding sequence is TGTGCCAGCAGTGAAAATGAGGAGGTGGGAGCTAATGAAAAACTGTTTTTT.

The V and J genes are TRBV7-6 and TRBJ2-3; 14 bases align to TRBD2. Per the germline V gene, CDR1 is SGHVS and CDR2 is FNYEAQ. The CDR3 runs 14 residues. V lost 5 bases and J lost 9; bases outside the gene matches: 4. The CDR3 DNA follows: TGTGCCAGCAGCACGACTAGCGGGGGGGCGACGCAGTATTTT. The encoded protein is CASSTTSGGATQYF.

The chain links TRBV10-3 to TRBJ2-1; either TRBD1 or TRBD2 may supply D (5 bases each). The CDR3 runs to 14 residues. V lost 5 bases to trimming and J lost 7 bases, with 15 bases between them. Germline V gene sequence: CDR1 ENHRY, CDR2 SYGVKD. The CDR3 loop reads CAISTAGQGNEQFF. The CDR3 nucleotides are TGTGCCATCAGTACCGCGGGTCAGGGAAATGAGCAGTTCTTC.

This CDR3 reads CASSVGRVGHPWQPQHF. In nucleotides, the CDR3 is TGTGCCAGCAGTGTGGGCAGGGTAGGCCACCCTTGGCAGCCCCAGCATTTT. This sequence joins TRBV28 and TRBJ1-5; perhaps TRBD1 as D (5 bases). The length of the CDR3 is 17 residues. Germline CDR1 reads MDHEN; CDR2 reads SYDVKM. Between the trimmed V and J ends, which lost 5 bases and 7 bases, there was a span of 24 bases.

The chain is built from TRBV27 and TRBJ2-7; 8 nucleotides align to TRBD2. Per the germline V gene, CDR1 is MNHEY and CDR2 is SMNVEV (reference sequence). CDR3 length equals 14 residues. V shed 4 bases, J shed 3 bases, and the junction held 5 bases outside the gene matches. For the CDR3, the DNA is TGTGCCAGCAGTTCGTCTAGCGGGTTCTACGAGCAGTACTTC. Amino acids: CASSSSSGFYEQYF.

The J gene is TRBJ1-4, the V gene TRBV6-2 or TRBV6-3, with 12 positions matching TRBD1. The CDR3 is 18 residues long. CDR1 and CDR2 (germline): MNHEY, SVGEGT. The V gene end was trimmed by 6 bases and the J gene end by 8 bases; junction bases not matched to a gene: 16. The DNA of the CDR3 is TGTGCCAGCAGCCGGACCGGGACAGGGGGCCCGGTTGAAGAAAAACTGTTTTTT. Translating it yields CASSRTGTGGPVEEKLFF.

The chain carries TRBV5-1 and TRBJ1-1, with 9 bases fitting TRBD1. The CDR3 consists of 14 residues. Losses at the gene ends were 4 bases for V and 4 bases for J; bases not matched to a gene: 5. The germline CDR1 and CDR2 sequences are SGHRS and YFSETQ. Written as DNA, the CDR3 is TGCGCCAGCAGCAACAGGGGGCCGGGCACTGAAGCTTTCTTT. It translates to CASSNRGPGTEAFF.

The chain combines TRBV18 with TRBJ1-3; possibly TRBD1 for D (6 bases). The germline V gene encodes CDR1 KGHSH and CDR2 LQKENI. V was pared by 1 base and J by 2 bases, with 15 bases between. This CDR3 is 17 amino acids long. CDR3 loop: CASSPQEQGSTGNTIYF. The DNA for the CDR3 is TGTGCCAGCTCACCACAGGAACAGGGTTCGACTGGAAACACCATATATTTT.

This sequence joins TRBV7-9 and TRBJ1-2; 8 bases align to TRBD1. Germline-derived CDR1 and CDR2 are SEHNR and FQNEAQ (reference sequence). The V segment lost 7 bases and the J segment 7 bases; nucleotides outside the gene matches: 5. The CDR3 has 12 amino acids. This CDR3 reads CASKRQGFGYTF. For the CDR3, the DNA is TGTGCCAGCAAGAGACAGGGGTTTGGCTACACCTTC.

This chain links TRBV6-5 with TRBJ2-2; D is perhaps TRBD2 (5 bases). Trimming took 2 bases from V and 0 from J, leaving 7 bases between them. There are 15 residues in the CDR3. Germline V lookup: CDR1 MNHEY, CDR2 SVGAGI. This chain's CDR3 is CASSYKRTNTGELFF. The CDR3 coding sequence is TGTGCCAGCAGTTACAAGCGGACGAACACCGGGGAGCTGTTTTTT.

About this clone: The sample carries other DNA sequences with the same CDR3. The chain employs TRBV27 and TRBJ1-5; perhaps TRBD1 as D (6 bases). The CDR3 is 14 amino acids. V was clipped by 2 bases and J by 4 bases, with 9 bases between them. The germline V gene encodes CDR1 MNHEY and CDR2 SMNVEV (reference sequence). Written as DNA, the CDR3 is TGTGCCAGCAGTTTAAGGCAGGGGAATCAGCCCCAGCATTTT. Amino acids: CASSLRQGNQPQHF.

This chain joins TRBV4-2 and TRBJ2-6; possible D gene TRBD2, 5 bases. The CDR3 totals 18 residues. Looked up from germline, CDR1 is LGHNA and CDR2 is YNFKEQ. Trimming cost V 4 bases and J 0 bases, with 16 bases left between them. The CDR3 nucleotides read TGTGCCAGCAGCCCTTCGGGTGTCGGGGTCTCTGGGGCCAACGTCCTGACTTTC. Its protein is CASSPSGVGVSGANVLTF.

The CDR3 nucleotides read TGCGCCAGCAGCCAACAGGGCTCCTACGAGCAGTACTTC. Residues: CASSQQGSYEQYF. V usage is TRBV4-1 and J usage is TRBJ2-7; D is possibly TRBD1 (5 bases). This CDR3 comprises 13 residues. Per germline, CDR1 MGHRA and CDR2 YSYEKL. Trimming took 2 bases from V and 0 from J, leaving 5 bases between them.

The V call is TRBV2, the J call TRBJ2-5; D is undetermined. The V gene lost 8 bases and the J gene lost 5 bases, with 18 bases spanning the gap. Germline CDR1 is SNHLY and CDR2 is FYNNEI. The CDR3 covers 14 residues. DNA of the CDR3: TGTGCCAGCGATCACAAACCCGAGGAGGAGACCCAGTACTTC. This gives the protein CASDHKPEEETQYF.

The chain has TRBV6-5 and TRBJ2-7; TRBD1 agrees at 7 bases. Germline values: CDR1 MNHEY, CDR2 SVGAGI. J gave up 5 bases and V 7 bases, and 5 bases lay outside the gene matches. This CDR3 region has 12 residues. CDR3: CASTAQGDEQYF. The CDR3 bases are TGTGCCAGCACCGCGCAGGGGGACGAGCAGTACTTC.

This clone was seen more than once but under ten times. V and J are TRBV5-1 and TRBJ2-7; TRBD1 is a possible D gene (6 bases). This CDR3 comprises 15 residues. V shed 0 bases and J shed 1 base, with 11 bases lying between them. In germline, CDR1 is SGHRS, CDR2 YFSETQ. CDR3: CASSLEGHRSYEQYF. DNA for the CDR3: TGCGCCAGCAGCTTGGAGGGACACCGATCCTACGAGCAGTACTTC.